This TCR beta chain was captured by sequencing in a study of Graves' ophthalmopathy and Graves' hyperthyroidism (dated by TCRdb to 2016 to 2019). Context from the whole study: Peripheral blood was collected at initial diagnosis, prior to any treatment. To explore V-J signatures that separate ophthalmopathy from hyperthyroidism, a discovery set of fewer than 110 patients was enrolled, consisting of approximately 45 with ophthalmopathy and approximately 60 with stable hyperthyroidism. In total, approximately 140 blood samples were TCR-sequenced: 40 to 45 ophthalmopathy, around 75 hyperthyroidism and some 17 hyperthyroidism-to-ophthalmopathy patients. For independent validation, a separate cohort was made up of approximately 18 hyperthyroidism patients plus 17 patients who later progressed from hyperthyroidism to ophthalmopathy. Following sampling, methimazole starting at 30 mg daily was administered to hyperthyroidism patients, and high-dose intravenous methylprednisolone was administered to ophthalmopathy patients. In five to seven hyperthyroidism patients, the T-cell repertoire of thyroid tissue was compared with the T-cell repertoire of blood. TCR beta repertoire signatures were used to distinguish Graves' ophthalmopathy from Graves' hyperthyroidism and to predict progression to ophthalmopathy. What the study reported, not specific to this receptor: Most of the expanded thyroid clonotypes with a frequency above 0.001 were also detected in blood, and it was suggested that the thyroid immune response may be reflected by blood repertoires. In validation, the model predicted ophthalmopathy progression with more than 55% sensitivity and about 77% specificity; roughly 12 predicted patients were CT-confirmed with GO in a median of approximately 6.2 months. In cross-validation, the 13-signature model distinguished ophthalmopathy from stable hyperthyroidism with just over 85% sensitivity and 81.08% specificity, while in the test set the corresponding values were 80% and 75%. Sample size was not statistically predetermined, and group allocation was not concealed from the investigators.

TCR beta CDR3 regions were amplified from RNA transcripts for repertoire sequencing. A first-round RT-PCR used HTBI primers with the Qiagen OneStep RT-PCR kit, followed by a second-round multiplex PCR, size selection and purification. Libraries were sequenced paired-end with 100 bp reads on an Illumina HiSeq2000. The authors processed their data as follows. SOAPnuke was used to process the reads, removing any read that contained adapters or uncalled bases, had a mean Phred below 15, or lacked an exact match to the constant primer or identifier. High-quality paired reads were merged with COPE v1.2.5. Each unique nucleotide sequence was treated as a clonotype, and MiTCR v1.1 was used to align the clonotypes to the IMGT TRB V, D and J references. The analysis was limited to V-J combinations with a frequency above 0.0001, which together covered 99.2% of repertoires. A TCR clonal expansion and chaos score per V-J combination was defined as the ratio of F50 clonal expansion to chaos observed in the TCRdist matrix. Welch's t-statistics and random forest were used to narrow the features down to more than 10 V-J combinations, which were then fed into a naive Bayes classifier. Thyroid-blood repertoire similarity was quantified with the Morisita-Horn index. TCRdb reprocessing: public reads trimmed at Q25 with fastp, clones called with MiXCR, in-frame beta chains kept. For every CDR3 protein sequence, its rows merge into one entry that carries the most common genes and DNA. TCRdb, rather than the study authors, made the V and J calls. This sample has 600,000 to 700,000 distinct CDR3 sequences in its table, and under 50% of those were observed once. Of the sample, under 3.5% is held by the ten largest clones.

Ophthalmopathy patients had moderately to severely active disease, Clinical Activity Score of at least 3, NOSPECS grade of at least 4, and disease duration under 3 months. Patients were excluded if they had other autoimmune diseases, uncontrolled infections, pregnancy or lactation. Clinical symptoms, serum thyroxine, TRAb, thyroid ultrasound and orbital computed tomography were used for diagnosis. Ficoll-Paque density gradient centrifugation was used to isolate PBMCs from about 10 ml of fresh peripheral blood. Total RNA was extracted with Trizol reagent and quality-checked on an Agilent 2100 Bioanalyzer. V sheds 10 bases and J sheds 4 bases, leaving 16 bases between their ends. Including the terminal cysteine and phenylalanine, the CDR3 comprises 13 residues. CDR3 DNA is the only sequence kept; it has 39 bases, read in frame from the first base. As encoded in the germline V gene, CDR1 is ENHRY while CDR2 is SYGVKD.

On this clonotype itself: This receptor's antigen is unknown. Base quality data are lacking; no much larger clone is found one base away.

The specimen sequenced was peripheral blood. The receptor was derived from an adult man with Graves' ophthalmopathy. The chain links TRBV10-3 with TRBJ2-5, with the D gene uncertain. For the CDR3, the sequence is CATSSPGLETQYF. The DNA sequence is TGTGCCACCTCAAGTCCCGGATTAGAGACCCAGTACTTC.